These 2 T cell receptor beta chains came from one sample sequenced in a study of blood T cell repertoires in COVID-19. Some clones are missing from TCRdb's copy, which holds only in-frame ones; the method was immunoSEQ multiplex PCR. This table holds a few hundred thousand clones, roughly 84% found once. Sequenced material: PBMCs or T cells enriched from blood (not recorded which). The receptor set was obtained from a man aged 50 to 60 who had recovered from COVID-19.

This clone was recorded only once. The chain uses TRBV29-1 and TRBJ2-2, with D perhaps matching TRBD1 (7 bases). Germline V gives CDR1 SQVTM, CDR2 ANQGSEA. V was clipped by 7 bases and J by 0 bases, with 24 bases between them. This CDR3 region has 18 residues. Here the CDR3 DNA reads TGCAGCGGCATCTGGAGGGGAACGGACAGGACGAACACCGGGGAGCTGTTTTTT. Protein product: CSGIWRGTDRTNTGELFF.

V and J are TRBV30 and TRBJ2-3; 14 bases align to TRBD2. CDR1 and CDR2 (germline): GTSNPN, SVGIG (reference sequence). The V segment lost 1 base and the J segment 3 bases; nucleotides outside the gene matches: 6. The CDR3 runs 17 residues. The CDR3 DNA reads as TGTGCCTGGAGTGCTACTTGGACTAGCGGGGGGACAGATACGCAGTATTTT. This translates into CAWSATWTSGGTDTQYF.